The sequence of this T cell receptor beta chain was determined in a study of blood T cell repertoires in COVID-19. Study context: PBMCs, B-cell-depleted T cells, or T cells provided the cDNA or gDNA that made up the material.

Losses at the gene ends were 4 bases for V and 4 bases for J; bases not matched to a gene: 4. This CDR3 comprises 13 residues. Looked up from germline, CDR1 is SGHRS and CDR2 is YFSETQ. Only in-frame clones appear in the TCRdb table, and some are missing; sequencing was by immunoSEQ multiplex PCR. Here the sample spans about 140,000 clones, approximately 90% being singletons. This sequence was found in an elderly woman with acute or convalescent COVID-19. The source material was peripheral blood. This chain links TRBV5-1 with TRBJ1-2; 7 bases match TRBD1. The CDR3 is CASSIGTAYGYTF. CDR3 DNA sequence: TGCGCCAGCAGCATAGGGACAGCCTATGGCTACACCTTC.